These 18 T cell receptor beta chains originate from one sample sequenced in a study of HIV-infected patients and healthy controls. Antiretroviral therapy had run roughly three months, about 14 weeks, before follow-up blood collection. The repertoire came from unfractionated whole blood and reflected all unsorted peripheral T cells. cDNA was made from 500 ng RNA using alpha and beta constant primers. Separate chain-specific third strand synthesis with multiplexing indices produced the alpha and beta libraries. Each CDR3 protein is one row after TCRdb ran MiXCR on the 5' RACE reads. Among thousands of distinct CDR3 sequences listed, roughly 9.4% were seen once. This specimen consisted of blood, obtained during antiretroviral therapy. These receptors came from an adult with HIV infection.

This clonotype was seen repeatedly, ten times or more. The chain joins TRBV2 to TRBJ2-2, with TRBD2 matching 10 bases. CDR1 SNHLY and CDR2 FYNNEI come from the germline V gene. The CDR3 is 14 residues long. Losses at the gene ends were 3 bases for V and 6 bases for J; bases not matched to a gene: 1. The CDR3 region has the DNA TGTGCCAGCAGTGAGCTAGCGGGAGCCGGGGAGCTGTTTTTT. Residues: CASSELAGAGELFF.

This clonotype was picked up many times. The chain employs TRBV7-2 and TRBJ1-1; D is ambiguous. This CDR3 has 13 residues. V lost 8 bases and J 1 base, leaving 11 bases between the germline ends. Germline CDR1 reads SGHTA; CDR2 reads FQGNSA. In DNA, the CDR3 is TGTGCCAGCGGTCCTCAGCCGAACACTGAAGCTTTCTTT. It is translated as CASGPQPNTEAFF.

This clonotype has ten or more counts. The chain couples TRBV12-3 or TRBV12-4 to TRBJ2-3, with a possible D match to TRBD2 (6 bases). The V end lost 3 bases, the J end lost 4 bases, and 14 bases lay between the germline ends. This CDR3 has 15 amino acids. CDR3 sequence (DNA): TGTGCCAGCAGTTTTGGCGGGACCTTAGCAGATACGCAGTATTTT. This encodes CASSFGGTLADTQYF.

This clonotype was seen repeatedly, ten times or more. The chain recombines TRBV12-3 or TRBV12-4 with TRBJ2-2; 9 bases line up with TRBD1. The trim removed 6 bases at V and 1 base at J, leaving 3 bases unmatched. The CDR3 has 15 amino acids. The CDR3 bases are TGTGCCAGCAGAAGACAGGGGGGGAACACCGGGGAGCTGTTTTTT. Protein product: CASRRQGGNTGELFF.

Ten or more counts support this clonotype. The rearrangement joins TRBV6-1 to TRBJ2-7, with D possibly matching TRBD1 (5 bases). The CDR3 loop spans 13 amino acids. The V gene lost 9 bases and the J gene lost 4 bases, with 16 bases spanning the gap. Per germline, CDR1 MNHNS and CDR2 SASEGT. CDR3 in DNA: TGTGCCAGTTCTGAACAGAAGGGGTACGAGCAGTACTTC. This encodes CASSEQKGYEQYF.

The rearrangement joins TRBV30 to TRBJ1-6; 7 bases match TRBD1. The germline V gene encodes CDR1 GTSNPN and CDR2 SVGIG (reference sequence). V lost 7 bases and J lost 4; bases outside the gene matches: 7. The CDR3 length is 14 residues. CDR3 in amino acids: CASTAGGYNSPLHF. The CDR3 bases are TGTGCCTCCACGGCAGGGGGTTATAATTCACCCCTCCACTTT.

Within the sample, this clonotype is medium-sized. The rearrangement uses TRBV2 and TRBJ1-6; no clear D gene. V gave up 1 base and J gave up 0 bases, with 1 base separating them. Germline V gene data show CDR1 as SNHLY and CDR2 as FYNNEI. The CDR3 has 14 amino acids. As DNA, the CDR3 is TGTGCCAGCAGTGAAGGCTCCTATAATTCACCCCTCCACTTT. Translated, it gives CASSEGSYNSPLHF.

This clonotype qualifies as medium-sized. The chain uses TRBV29-1 and TRBJ2-1, with 7 bases lining up with TRBD2. Per germline, CDR1 SQVTM and CDR2 ANQGSEA. V gave up 4 bases and J gave up 7 bases; unmatched junction bases: 25. This CDR3 contains 19 residues. The CDR3, as DNA: TGCAGCGTTGGAATCGGGGGGTGGGGATGGTTGGATTTCCAGAATGAGCAGTTCTTC. Translating gives CSVGIGGWGWLDFQNEQFF.

This sequence joins TRBV10-1 and TRBJ2-1; TRBD2 matches 8 bases. V dropped 0 bases and J dropped 6; count of bases not matched to a gene: 10. The V gene's germline CDR1 is WNHNN and CDR2 SYGVQD (reference sequence). The CDR3 spans 17 residues. CDR3 loop: CASSESTPGGPSNEQFF. CDR3 bases: TGCGCCAGCAGTGAGTCGACTCCGGGAGGGCCCAGCAATGAGCAGTTCTTC.

In its sample, this clonotype was seen many times. V gene TRBV7-9 combines with J gene TRBJ1-1; a weak D match, TRBD1 (5 bases). From germline, CDR1 is SEHNR and CDR2 FQNEAQ (reference sequence). The germline V and J ends were trimmed by 6 bases and 0 bases, with 11 bases remaining between them. There are 14 residues in the CDR3. The CDR3 sequence is CASRAQVMNTEAFF. Written as DNA, the CDR3 is TGTGCCAGCAGGGCACAGGTTATGAACACTGAAGCTTTCTTT.

This clonotype was seen repeatedly, ten times or more. The genes are TRBV4-2 and TRBJ1-5, with D perhaps TRBD1 (5 bases). Germline CDR1 LGHNA, CDR2 YNFKEQ. This CDR3 contains 15 residues. The germline V and J ends were trimmed by 0 bases and 4 bases, with 10 bases remaining between them. CDR3 region: CASSQDQGGNQPQHF. The CDR3 DNA reads as TGTGCCAGCAGCCAAGATCAGGGCGGTAATCAGCCCCAGCATTTT.

This clonotype is termed medium-sized (0.01 to 0.1%). This chain links TRBV12-3 or TRBV12-4 with TRBJ1-2; 7 positions match TRBD1. The CDR3 is 13 amino acids. The trim removed 3 bases at V and 6 bases at J, leaving 4 bases unmatched. CDR3 nucleotides: TGTGCCAGCAGTTTGTGGGACAGAGATGGCTACACCTTC. Translated, it gives CASSLWDRDGYTF.

This clonotype counts as medium-sized. The chain joins TRBV12-3 or TRBV12-4 to TRBJ2-6; D call uncertain. Trimming left V 5 bases short and J 8 bases short, with 7 bases between. The CDR3 consists of 12 residues. The CDR3 protein is CASSKASNVLTF. The CDR3 DNA reads TGTGCCAGCAGTAAGGCGTCCAACGTCCTGACTTTC.

This clonotype qualifies as medium-sized (0.01 to 0.1%). The rearrangement uses TRBV20-1 and TRBJ2-1, with D tentatively TRBD1 (6 bases). The length of the CDR3 is 13 residues. Germline loops: CDR1 DFQATT, CDR2 SNEGSKA (reference sequence). This CDR3 is CSAQGESYNEQFF. DNA for the CDR3: TGCAGCGCACAGGGCGAATCCTACAATGAGCAGTTCTTC.

This clonotype has at least ten counts. The genes are TRBV19 and TRBJ2-7; TRBD2 matches 9 bases. The V segment lost 5 bases and the J segment 2 bases; nucleotides outside the gene matches: 4. The V gene's germline CDR1 is LNHDA and CDR2 SQIVND (reference sequence). CDR3 length: 14 amino acids. The CDR3 loop is CASSPTSGPYEQYF. In DNA form, the CDR3 reads TGTGCCAGTAGTCCGACTAGCGGCCCCTACGAGCAGTACTTC.

This clonotype was counted a few times. The chain links TRBV19 to TRBJ1-2; TRBD1 is a possible D gene (5 bases). Germline CDR1 reads LNHDA; CDR2 reads SQIVND (reference sequence). Trimming stripped 10 bases from V and 4 bases from J, with 16 bases between. The length of the CDR3 is 13 residues. The CDR3 bases are TGTGCCACCAGGGACTCCTCAACCTATGGCTACACCTTC. This sequence encodes CATRDSSTYGYTF.

In this sample, this clonotype is medium-sized (0.01 to 0.1%). This rearrangement joins TRBV6-1 to TRBJ1-2; D remains ambiguous. The CDR3 length is 9 residues. In germline, CDR1 is MNHNS, CDR2 SASEGT. V was trimmed by 7 bases and J by 6 bases, leaving 3 bases between them. CDR3: CASNDGYTF. As DNA, the CDR3 is TGTGCCAGCAATGATGGCTACACCTTC.

By sample share, this clonotype is medium-sized. The CDR3 protein is CSARVGATNEKLFF. CDR3 sequence (DNA): TGCAGTGCTAGAGTGGGAGCGACTAATGAAAAACTGTTTTTT. V and J are TRBV20-1 and TRBJ1-4, with D uncertain. The CDR3 has 14 residues. Per germline, CDR1 DFQATT and CDR2 SNEGSKA (reference sequence). V lost 1 base and J 2 bases, leaving 8 bases between the germline ends.